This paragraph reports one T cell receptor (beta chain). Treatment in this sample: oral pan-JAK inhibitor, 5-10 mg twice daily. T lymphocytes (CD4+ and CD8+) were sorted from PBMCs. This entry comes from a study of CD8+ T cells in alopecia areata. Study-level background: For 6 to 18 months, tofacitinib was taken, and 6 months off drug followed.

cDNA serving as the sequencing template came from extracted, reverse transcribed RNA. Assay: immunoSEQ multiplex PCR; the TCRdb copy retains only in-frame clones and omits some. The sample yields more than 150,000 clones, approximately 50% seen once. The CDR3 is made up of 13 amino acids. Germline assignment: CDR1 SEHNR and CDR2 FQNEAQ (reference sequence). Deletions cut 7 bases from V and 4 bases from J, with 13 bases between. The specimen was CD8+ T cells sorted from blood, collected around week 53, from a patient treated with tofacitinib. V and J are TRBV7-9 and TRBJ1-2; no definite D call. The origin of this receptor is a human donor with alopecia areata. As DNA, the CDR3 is TGTGCCAGCAACCCGTCCGAGACCTATGGCTACACCTTC. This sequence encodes CASNPSETYGYTF.